The 13 T cell receptor beta chains in this list originate from one sample, sequenced in a study of cytomegalovirus exposure and HLA in healthy donors (TCRdb year 2017). Receptors were amplified or captured by the immunoSEQ multiplex PCR assay. The multiplex PCR relied on a mix of 60 forward primers for TCR Vbeta segments and 13 reverse primers for TCR Jbeta segments. This immuneACCESS table, as held by TCRdb, lists in-frame sequences with V and J called but not all clones. Of the missing ones, under half trace to an unresolved V gene in checked studies; the others have no known cause. The sample profile shows some 70,000 clones; 70% to 80% of them were found once. Together, the top ten hold 5.5% to 7% of the sample. The source material was PBMCs. The source of these receptors is a man aged 50-59 years in good health and CMV-seronegative.

This clone was detected only a few times. The chain carries TRBV27 and TRBJ1-2; D not certain. This CDR3 is 15 amino acids long. CDR1 is MNHEY and CDR2 is SMNVEV in the germline V gene (reference sequence). V shed 5 bases and J shed 4 bases, with 17 bases lying between them. The CDR3 spells CASSPSPGRLYGYTF. CDR3 coding DNA: TGTGCCAGCAGTCCAAGCCCAGGTCGCCTCTATGGCTACACCTTC.

This chain links TRBV21-1 with TRBJ1-1; whether TRBD1, the table's D call, matches the DNA was not checked. TRBV21-1 is deemed a pseudogene. The CDR3 totals 14 residues. The CDR3 bases are TGTGCCAGCAGTAATGACGACAGAGGCACTGAAGCTTTCTTT. The encoded protein is CASSNDDRGTEAFF.

The chain links TRBV29-1 to TRBJ2-7, with D possibly TRBD1 on 7 matching bases. Germline V CDR1 and CDR2: SQVTM, ANQGSEA. The CDR3 is 15 amino acids. The ends were cut back, 2 bases at V and 3 bases at J, with 17 bases in the middle. The CDR3 region is CSVEYEGRGDYEQYF. CDR3 sequence (DNA): TGCAGCGTTGAATATGAGGGCAGGGGGGACTACGAGCAGTACTTC.

The rearrangement links TRBV19 to TRBJ1-1; 7 positions agree with TRBD1. CDR3 length equals 13 residues. Germline assignment: CDR1 LNHDA and CDR2 SQIVND (reference sequence). The V and J ends lost 6 bases and 4 bases, in that order; junction bases with no gene match: 5. The CDR3, as DNA: TGTGCCAGTAGGACGACAGGGCCCACTGAAGCTTTCTTT. Translation: CASRTTGPTEAFF.

This CDR3 reads CSLIQDNTEAFF. The CDR3 nucleotides are TGCAGCCTGATACAGGATAACACTGAAGCTTTCTTT. The rearrangement links TRBV29-1 to TRBJ1-1; a possible D gene is TRBD1 (5 bases). The CDR3 contains 12 residues. The germline CDR1 and CDR2 sequences are SQVTM and ANQGSEA. The V gene lost 8 bases and the J gene lost 2 bases, with 12 bases spanning the gap. The full variable domain, completed using reference TRBV29-1 and TRBJ1-1, is SAVISQKPSRDICQRGTSLTIQCQVDSQVTMMFWYRQQPGQSLTLIATANQGSEATYESGFVIDKFPISRPNLTFSTLTVSNMSPEDSSIYLCSLIQDNTEAFFGQGTRLTVV.

The chain is built from TRBV2 and TRBJ1-1; D is uncertain. The CDR3 has 13 residues. V lost 2 bases and J lost 1, with 5 bases in between. Germline V gives CDR1 SNHLY, CDR2 FYNNEI. Here the CDR3 DNA reads TGTGCCAGCAGTGAATACGGGAACACTGAAGCTTTCTTT. Translating it yields CASSEYGNTEAFF. The variable domain in full, completed from reference TRBV2 and TRBJ1-1, reads EPEVTQTPSHQVTQMGQEVILRCVPISNHLYFYWYRQILGQKVEFLVSFYNNEISEKSEIFDDQFSVERPDGSNFTLKIRSTKLEDSAMYFCASSEYGNTEAFFGQGTRLTVV.

The chain links TRBV19 to TRBJ2-1, with TRBD1 identical over 9 bases. Germline V lookup: CDR1 LNHDA, CDR2 SQIVND (reference sequence). This CDR3 spans 11 amino acids. Trimming removed 7 bases from V and 15 bases from J; junction bases left unmatched: 7. The CDR3 loop is CASNHRGPRFF. As DNA, the CDR3 is TGTGCCAGTAATCACAGGGGGCCGCGGTTCTTC.

The chain has TRBV5-6 and TRBJ1-5, with D perhaps TRBD1 (6 bases). This CDR3 is 14 amino acids long. The germline V gene encodes CDR1 SGHDT and CDR2 YYEEEE. V was clipped by 1 base and J by 7 bases, with 12 bases between them. CDR3 nucleotide sequence: TGTGCCAGCAGCTTGAGAGGGGGACAACAGCCCCAGCATTTT. This encodes CASSLRGGQQPQHF.

This clone has only a few counts. The chain joins TRBV6-6 to TRBJ2-2; the match to TRBD2 covers 10 bases. The CDR3 covers 16 residues. The germline CDR1 and CDR2 sequences are MNHNY and SVGAGI (reference sequence). J lost 1 base, V lost 2 bases, and 1 base had no gene match. CDR3 protein: CASSYTSGVNTGELFF. The CDR3 DNA reads TGTGCCAGCAGTTACACTAGCGGGGTGAACACCGGGGAGCTGTTTTTT.

J is TRBJ1-2 and V is TRBV28, with D unclear. Trimming took off 1 base at V and 2 bases at J, with 5 bases between the two ends. Per the germline V gene, CDR1 is MDHEN and CDR2 is SYDVKM. This CDR3 region has 13 residues. The CDR3 DNA reads TGTGCCAGCAGTTTATCAGTGAACTATGGCTACACCTTC. This encodes CASSLSVNYGYTF.

The CDR3 DNA sequence: TGTGCCAGTAGTATCTCGGGACAGGGCTACGAGCAGTACTTC. Protein: CASSISGQGYEQYF. The rearrangement uses TRBV19 and TRBJ2-7; the match to TRBD1 covers 9 bases. V lost 3 bases to trimming and J lost 3 bases; unmatched junction nucleotides: 3. CDR3 length: 14 residues. CDR1 is LNHDA and CDR2 is SQIVND in the germline V gene (reference sequence).

The chain links TRBV15 to TRBJ2-7; 9 positions agree with TRBD1. V lost 5 bases to trimming and J lost 10 bases; unmatched junction nucleotides: 12. There are 14 residues in the CDR3. Per germline, CDR1 LNHNV and CDR2 YYDKDF (reference sequence). In nucleotides, the CDR3 is TGTGCCACCAGCCAACCCGGACAGGGGAACCCCCAGTACTTC. As protein: CATSQPGQGNPQYF.

The CDR3 DNA reads as TGTGCCAGCAGTGAGAGAGAGTTGGAGACCCAGTACTTC. It specifies CASSERELETQYF. This chain uses TRBV2 with TRBJ2-5; D remains ambiguous. CDR1 is SNHLY and CDR2 is FYNNEI in the germline V gene. The germline V and J ends were trimmed by 3 bases and 5 bases, with 10 bases remaining between them. The CDR3 extends over 13 amino acids.